In its sample, the clone carrying this T cell receptor beta chain was seen a few times. The sample belongs to a study of blood T cells in healthy people across ages. Germline lookup yields CDR1 SEHNR and CDR2 FQNEAQ (reference sequence). V dropped 5 bases and J dropped 2; count of bases not matched to a gene: 5. The CDR3 loop spans 16 amino acids. PCR was performed a second time for about 7 to 12 cycles using a sample-barcoded 5' primer and a J-beta primer mix. TCRdb used MiXCR to reprocess the 5' RACE reads, holding one entry per CDR3 protein. The repertoire holds approximately 960,000 distinct CDR3 sequences, with 29% as singletons. These sequences were also reported in another study, on T cells of mothers and their children. According to that study: Each donor was one of three healthy Caucasian mothers or one of their six children. Reads recorded for TCR beta CDR3 numbered over 9 million per mother and about 3 million per child. Related mother-child pairs shared slightly more overlap than unrelated pairs, but the difference was non-significant.

The source of this sequence is a woman aged 40 to 50 in good health. Sequenced sample: blood. The chain has TRBV7-9 and TRBJ2-3; 12 bases agree with TRBD2. The chain's CDR3 is CASSPLAGGLTDTQYF. CDR3 DNA sequence: TGTGCCAGCAGCCCCCTAGCGGGGGGGCTCACAGATACGCAGTATTTT.